The clone carrying this T cell receptor beta chain was observed a few times. TCRdb itself ran the 5' RACE reads through MiXCR, one entry per CDR3 protein. The sample yields about 200,000 distinct CDR3 sequences, 9.5% seen once. The source of the sample is a study of T-cell memory formation after mild COVID-19. About the study: TCR clusters mostly belonged to single donors.

Trimming cost V 7 bases and J 4 bases, with 10 bases left between them. Germline CDR1 MNHEY, CDR2 SVGAGI. The length of the CDR3 is 12 residues. Material: PBMCs or a T cell subset sorted from them (not recorded which). The V call is TRBV6-5, the J call TRBJ1-2, with D possibly being TRBD1 (5 bases). The sequence was obtained from a man younger than 35 who had mild COVID-19 (a few samples of this study predate the infection). Cell type and time point are not known. CDR3 DNA sequence: TGTGCCAGCACGCAGGGAAGCTATGGCTACACCTTC. It codes for CASTQGSYGYTF.